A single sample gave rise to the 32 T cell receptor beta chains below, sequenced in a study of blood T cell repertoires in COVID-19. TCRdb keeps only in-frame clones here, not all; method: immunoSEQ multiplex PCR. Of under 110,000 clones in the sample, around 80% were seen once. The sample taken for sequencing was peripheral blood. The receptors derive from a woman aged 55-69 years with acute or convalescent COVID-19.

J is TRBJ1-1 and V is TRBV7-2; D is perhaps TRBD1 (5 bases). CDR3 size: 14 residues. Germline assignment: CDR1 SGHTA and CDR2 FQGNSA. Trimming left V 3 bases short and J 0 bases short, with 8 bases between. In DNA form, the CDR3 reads TGTGCCAGCAGCTTTGCGGGGGTGAACACTGAAGCTTTCTTT. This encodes CASSFAGVNTEAFF. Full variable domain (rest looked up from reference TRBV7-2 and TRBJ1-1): GAGVSQSPSNKVTEKGKDVELRCDPISGHTALYWYRQSLGQGLEFLIYFQGNSAPDKSGLPSDRFSAERTGGSVSTLTIQRTQQEDSAVYLCASSFAGVNTEAFFGQGTRLTVV.

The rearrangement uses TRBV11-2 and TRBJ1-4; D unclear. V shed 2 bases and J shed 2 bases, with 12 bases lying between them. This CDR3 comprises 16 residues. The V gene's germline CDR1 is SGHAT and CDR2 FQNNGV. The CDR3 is CASSLSLGATNEKLFF. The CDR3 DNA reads TGTGCCAGCAGCTTATCCCTCGGTGCTACTAATGAAAAACTGTTTTTT.

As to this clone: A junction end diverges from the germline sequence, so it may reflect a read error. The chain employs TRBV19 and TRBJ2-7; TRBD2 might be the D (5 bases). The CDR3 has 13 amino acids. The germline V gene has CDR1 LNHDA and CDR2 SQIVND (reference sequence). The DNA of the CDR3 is TGCCGCCTTTGGGAGCGGTCAACCTACGAGCAGTACTTC. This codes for CRLWERSTYEQYF.

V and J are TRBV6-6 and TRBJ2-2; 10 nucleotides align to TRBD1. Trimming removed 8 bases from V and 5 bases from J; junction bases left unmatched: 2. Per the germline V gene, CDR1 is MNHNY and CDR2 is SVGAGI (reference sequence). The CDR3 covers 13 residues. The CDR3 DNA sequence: TGTGCCAGCGGGACAGGGGATACCGGGGAGCTGTTTTTT. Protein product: CASGTGDTGELFF.

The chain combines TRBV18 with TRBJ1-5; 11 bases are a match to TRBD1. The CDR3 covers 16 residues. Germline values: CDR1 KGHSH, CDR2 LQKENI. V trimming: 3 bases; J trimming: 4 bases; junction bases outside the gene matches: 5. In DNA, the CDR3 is TGTGCCAGCTCACCTGGCGGGACAGGGGGAAATCAGCCCCAGCATTTT. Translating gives CASSPGGTGGNQPQHF.

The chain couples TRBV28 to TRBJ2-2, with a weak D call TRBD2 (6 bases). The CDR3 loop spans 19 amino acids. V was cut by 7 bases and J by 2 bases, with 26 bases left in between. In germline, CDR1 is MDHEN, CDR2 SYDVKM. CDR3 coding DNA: TGTGCCAGCATGTCCCCAGTCCTACCCTTTGCGGGAAACACCGGGGAGCTGTTTTTT. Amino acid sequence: CASMSPVLPFAGNTGELFF. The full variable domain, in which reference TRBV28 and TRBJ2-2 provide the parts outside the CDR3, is DVKVTQSSRYLVKRTGEKVFLECVQDMDHENMFWYRQDPGLGLRLIYFSYDVKMKEKGDIPEGYSVSREKKERFSLILESASTNQTSMYLCASMSPVLPFAGNTGELFFGEGSRLTVL.

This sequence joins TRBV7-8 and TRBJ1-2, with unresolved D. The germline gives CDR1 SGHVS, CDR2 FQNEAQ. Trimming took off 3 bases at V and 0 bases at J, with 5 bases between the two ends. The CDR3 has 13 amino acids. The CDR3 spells CASSFDTNYGYTF. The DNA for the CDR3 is TGTGCCAGCAGCTTTGACACTAACTATGGCTACACCTTC.

CDR3 sequence: CASSVGPNTEAFF. In DNA form, the CDR3 reads TGTGCCAGCAGTGTTGGGCCGAACACTGAAGCTTTCTTT. The chain couples TRBV2 to TRBJ1-1; D gene unclear. The CDR3 has 13 amino acids. Germline CDR1 is SNHLY and CDR2 is FYNNEI. Trimming took off 4 bases at V and 1 base at J, with 7 bases between the two ends.

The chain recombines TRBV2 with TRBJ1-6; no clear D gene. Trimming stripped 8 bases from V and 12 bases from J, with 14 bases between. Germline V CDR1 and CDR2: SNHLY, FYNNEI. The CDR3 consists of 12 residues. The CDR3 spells CASHDDNQPLHF. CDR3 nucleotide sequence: TGTGCCAGCCATGATGACAACCAACCCCTCCACTTT.

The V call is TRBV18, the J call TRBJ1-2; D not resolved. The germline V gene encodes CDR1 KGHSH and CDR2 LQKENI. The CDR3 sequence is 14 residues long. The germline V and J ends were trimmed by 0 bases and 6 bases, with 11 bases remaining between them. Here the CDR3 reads CASSPPSVTDGYTF. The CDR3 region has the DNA TGTGCCAGCTCACCACCTAGTGTAACGGATGGCTACACCTTC.

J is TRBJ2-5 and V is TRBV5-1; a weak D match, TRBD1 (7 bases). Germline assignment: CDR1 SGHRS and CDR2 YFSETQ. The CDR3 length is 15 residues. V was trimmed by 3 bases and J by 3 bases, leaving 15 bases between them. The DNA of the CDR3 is TGCGCCAGCAGCTGGAGGGGCCAGGGGGAAGAGACCCAGTACTTC. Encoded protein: CASSWRGQGEETQYF.

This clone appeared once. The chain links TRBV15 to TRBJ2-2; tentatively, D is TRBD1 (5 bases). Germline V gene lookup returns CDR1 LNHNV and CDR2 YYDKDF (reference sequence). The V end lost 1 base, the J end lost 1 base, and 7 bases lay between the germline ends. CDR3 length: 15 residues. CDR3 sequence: CATSRVTVNTGELFF. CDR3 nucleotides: TGTGCCACCAGCAGAGTGACAGTGAACACCGGGGAGCTGTTTTTT.

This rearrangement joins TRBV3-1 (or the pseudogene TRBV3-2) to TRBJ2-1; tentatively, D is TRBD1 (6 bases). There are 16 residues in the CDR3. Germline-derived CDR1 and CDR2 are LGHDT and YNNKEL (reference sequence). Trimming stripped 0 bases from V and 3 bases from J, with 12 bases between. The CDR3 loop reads CASSQDSQGNYNEQFF. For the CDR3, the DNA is TGTGCCAGCAGCCAAGATAGCCAGGGGAACTACAATGAGCAGTTCTTC.

The CDR3 DNA reads TGTGCCAGTAGTACGTCGGGACAGGTGACCTACGAGCAGTACTTC. This encodes CASSTSGQVTYEQYF. The chain joins TRBV19 to TRBJ2-7; the match to TRBD1 covers 8 bases. The germline V gene encodes CDR1 LNHDA and CDR2 SQIVND (reference sequence). The V segment lost 4 bases and the J segment 2 bases; nucleotides outside the gene matches: 7. The CDR3 is made up of 15 amino acids.

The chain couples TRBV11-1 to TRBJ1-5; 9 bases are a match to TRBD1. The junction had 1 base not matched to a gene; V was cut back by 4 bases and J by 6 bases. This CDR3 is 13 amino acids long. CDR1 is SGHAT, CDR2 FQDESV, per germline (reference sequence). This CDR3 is CASSSDRGQPQHF. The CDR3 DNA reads TGTGCCAGCAGCTCGGACAGGGGTCAGCCCCAGCATTTT.

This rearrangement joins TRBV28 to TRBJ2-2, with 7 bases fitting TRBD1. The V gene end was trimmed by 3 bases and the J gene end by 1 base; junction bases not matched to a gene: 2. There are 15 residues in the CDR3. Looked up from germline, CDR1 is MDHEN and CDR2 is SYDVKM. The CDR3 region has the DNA TGTGCCAGCAGTTTCGACAGGGAGAACACCGGGGAGCTGTTTTTT. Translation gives CASSFDRENTGELFF.

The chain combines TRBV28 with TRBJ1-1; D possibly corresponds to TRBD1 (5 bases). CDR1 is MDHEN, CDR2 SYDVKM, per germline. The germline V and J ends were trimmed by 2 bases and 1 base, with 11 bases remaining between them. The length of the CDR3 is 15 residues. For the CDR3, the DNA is TGTGCCAGCAGTTTACCCGGAGGGACGAACACTGAAGCTTTCTTT. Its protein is CASSLPGGTNTEAFF.

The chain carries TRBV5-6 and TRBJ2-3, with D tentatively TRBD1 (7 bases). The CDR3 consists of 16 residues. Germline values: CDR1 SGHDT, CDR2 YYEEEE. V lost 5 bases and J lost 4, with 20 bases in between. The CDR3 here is CASRQGPNPGADTQYF. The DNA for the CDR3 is TGTGCCAGCAGACAGGGGCCCAACCCGGGGGCAGATACGCAGTATTTT.

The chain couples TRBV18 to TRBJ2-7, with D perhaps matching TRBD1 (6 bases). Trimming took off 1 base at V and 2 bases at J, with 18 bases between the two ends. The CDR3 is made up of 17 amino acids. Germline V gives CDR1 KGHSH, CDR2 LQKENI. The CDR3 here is CASSPQSGTRPTYEQYF. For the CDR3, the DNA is TGTGCCAGCTCACCACAATCGGGGACACGACCCACCTACGAGCAGTACTTC.

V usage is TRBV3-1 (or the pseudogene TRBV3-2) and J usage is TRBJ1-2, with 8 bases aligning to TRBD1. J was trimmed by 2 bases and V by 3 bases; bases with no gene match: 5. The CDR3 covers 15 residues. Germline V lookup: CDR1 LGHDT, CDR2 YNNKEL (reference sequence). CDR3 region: CASSHQDRENYGYTF. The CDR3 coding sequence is TGTGCCAGCAGCCACCAGGACAGGGAAAACTATGGCTACACCTTC.

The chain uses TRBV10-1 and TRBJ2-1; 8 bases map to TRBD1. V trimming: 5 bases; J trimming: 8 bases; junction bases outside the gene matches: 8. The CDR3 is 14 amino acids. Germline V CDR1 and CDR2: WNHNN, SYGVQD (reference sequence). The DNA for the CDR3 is TGCGCCAGCAGTCACGGGACAGGTCTCCATGAGCAGTTCTTC. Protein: CASSHGTGLHEQFF.

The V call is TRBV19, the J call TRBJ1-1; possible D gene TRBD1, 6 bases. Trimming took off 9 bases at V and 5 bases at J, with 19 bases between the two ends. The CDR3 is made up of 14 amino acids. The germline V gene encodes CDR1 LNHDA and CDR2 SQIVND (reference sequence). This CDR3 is CASREGGGATEAFF. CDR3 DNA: TGTGCCAGCCGAGAGGGAGGGGGGGCGACTGAAGCTTTCTTT. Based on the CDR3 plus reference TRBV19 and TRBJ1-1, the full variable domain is DGGITQSPKYLFRKEGQNVTLSCEQNLNHDAMYWYRQDPGQGLRLIYYSQIVNDFQKGDIAEGYSVSREKKESFPLTVTSAQKNPTAFYLCASREGGGATEAFFGQGTRLTVV.

The CDR3: CASSEKRWSGENNEQFF. CDR3 in DNA: TGTGCCAGCAGTGAAAAGCGGTGGTCAGGAGAAAACAATGAGCAGTTCTTC. This rearrangement joins TRBV25-1 to TRBJ2-1; D is perhaps TRBD2 (5 bases). Germline V CDR1 and CDR2: MGHDK, SYGVNS. This CDR3 has 17 residues. Trimming stripped 2 bases from V and 5 bases from J, with 19 bases between.

CDR3 in amino acids: CASSPPGTVNYGYTF. In nucleotides, the CDR3 is TGTGCCAGCAGTCCCCCCGGGACAGTTAACTATGGCTACACCTTC. The chain is built from TRBV28 and TRBJ1-2, with TRBD1 matching over 7 bases. CDR3 size: 15 residues. Germline CDR1 MDHEN, CDR2 SYDVKM. Trimming cost V 5 bases and J 1 base; bases outside gene matches: 7.

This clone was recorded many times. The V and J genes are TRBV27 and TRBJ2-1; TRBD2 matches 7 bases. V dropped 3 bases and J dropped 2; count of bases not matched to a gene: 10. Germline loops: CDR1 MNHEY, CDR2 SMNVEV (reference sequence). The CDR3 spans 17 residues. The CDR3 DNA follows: TGTGCCAGCAGTTTGCGTAGCGGGTTTTCCCCCTACAATGAGCAGTTCTTC. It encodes CASSLRSGFSPYNEQFF.

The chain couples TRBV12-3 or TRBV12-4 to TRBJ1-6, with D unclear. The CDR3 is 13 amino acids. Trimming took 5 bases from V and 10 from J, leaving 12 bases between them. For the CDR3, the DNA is TGTGCCAGCAGTCTAGGATTGGAGTCACCCCTCCACTTT. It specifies CASSLGLESPLHF.

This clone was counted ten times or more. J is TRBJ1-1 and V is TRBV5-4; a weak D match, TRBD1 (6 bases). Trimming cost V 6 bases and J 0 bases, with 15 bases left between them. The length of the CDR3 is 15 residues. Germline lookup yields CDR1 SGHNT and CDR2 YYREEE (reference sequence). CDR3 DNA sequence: TGTGCCAGCACACGGGGGGACAACATGAACACTGAAGCTTTCTTT. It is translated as CASTRGDNMNTEAFF.

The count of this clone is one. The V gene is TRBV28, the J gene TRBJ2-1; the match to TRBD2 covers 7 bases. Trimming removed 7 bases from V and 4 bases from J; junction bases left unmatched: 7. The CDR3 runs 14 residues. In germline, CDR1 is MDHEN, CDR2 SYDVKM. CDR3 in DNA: TGTGCCAGCATTGGCGGGAGCGGTTACAATGAGCAGTTCTTC. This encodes CASIGGSGYNEQFF. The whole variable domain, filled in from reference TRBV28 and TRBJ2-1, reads DVKVTQSSRYLVKRTGEKVFLECVQDMDHENMFWYRQDPGLGLRLIYFSYDVKMKEKGDIPEGYSVSREKKERFSLILESASTNQTSMYLCASIGGSGYNEQFFGPGTRLTVL.

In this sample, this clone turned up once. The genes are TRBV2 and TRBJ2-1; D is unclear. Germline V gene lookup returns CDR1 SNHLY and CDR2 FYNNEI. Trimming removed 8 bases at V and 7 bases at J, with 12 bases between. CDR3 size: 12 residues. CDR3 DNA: TGTGCCAGCGGGTCTGCCAGGAATGAGCAGTTCTTC. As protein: CASGSARNEQFF.

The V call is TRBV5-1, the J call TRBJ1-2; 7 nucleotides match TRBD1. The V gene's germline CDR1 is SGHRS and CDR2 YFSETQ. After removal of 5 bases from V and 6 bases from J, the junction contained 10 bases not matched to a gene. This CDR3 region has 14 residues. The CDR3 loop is CASRRQGGDDGYTF. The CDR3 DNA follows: TGCGCCAGCAGGAGACAGGGCGGAGACGATGGCTACACCTTC.

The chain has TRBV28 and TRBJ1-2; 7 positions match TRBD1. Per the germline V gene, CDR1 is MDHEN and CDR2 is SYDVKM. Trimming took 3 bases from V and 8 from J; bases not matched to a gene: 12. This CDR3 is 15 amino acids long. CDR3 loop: CASSFSGTALGGYTF. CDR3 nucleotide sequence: TGTGCCAGCAGTTTTTCTGGGACAGCTTTGGGGGGCTACACCTTC.

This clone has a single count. CDR3 nucleotide sequence: TGTGCCAGCAGCTGGCAGGGTGGTAGCACTGAAGCTTTCTTT. This encodes CASSWQGGSTEAFF. The rearrangement joins TRBV7-8 to TRBJ1-1; D is perhaps TRBD1 (5 bases). The germline V gene encodes CDR1 SGHVS and CDR2 FQNEAQ. The CDR3 runs 14 residues. The germline V and J ends were trimmed by 4 bases and 4 bases, with 13 bases remaining between them.